A single sample is the source of the 23 T cell receptor beta chains below, sequenced in a study of control samples from healthy donors and cancer patients. Sequencing was performed with immunoSEQ multiplex PCR; in TCRdb, only in-frame clones are kept and a portion is missing. The sample consists of around 31,000 clones, approximately 94% of them appearing once. The material sequenced was blood. The receptors were gathered from a man aged 60 to 69 in good health.

The chain links TRBV19 to TRBJ2-1; D unclear. The CDR3 has 18 residues. CDR1 and CDR2 (germline): LNHDA, SQIVND (reference sequence). The V end lost 1 base, the J end lost 2 bases, and 18 bases lay between the germline ends. CDR3 bases: TGTGCCAGTAGTATAGCGGGCAAATCAACGATTCCCTACAATGAGCAGTTCTTC. Translation: CASSIAGKSTIPYNEQFF.

The table lists this clone with a count of one. The V and J genes are TRBV13 and TRBJ1-4; D remains unclear. The CDR3 is 12 residues long. CDR1 and CDR2 (germline): PRHDT, FYEKMQ (reference sequence). Trimming removed 1 base at V and 7 bases at J, with 4 bases between. CDR3 nucleotide sequence: TGTGCCAGCAGCTTAGTTCGTGAAAAACTGTTTTTT. This codes for CASSLVREKLFF.

This clone has just one count. The V and J genes are TRBV11-2 and TRBJ2-5; 9 bases map to TRBD2. Unmatched junction bases numbered 14, after V lost 1 base and J lost 5 bases. The germline CDR1 and CDR2 sequences are SGHAT and FQNNGV. The length of the CDR3 is 18 residues. DNA for the CDR3: TGTGCCAGCAGCTTAGGGGTCGGGTCTAGCGGGGCGACGGAGACCCAGTACTTC. Protein sequence: CASSLGVGSSGATETQYF.

The chain is built from TRBV6-5 and TRBJ2-2; TRBD1 is a possible D gene (6 bases). CDR3 length: 15 amino acids. The V gene's germline CDR1 is MNHEY and CDR2 SVGAGI. Trimming pared 7 bases from V and 0 bases from J, leaving 12 bases between. In DNA form, the CDR3 reads TGTGCCAGCAATCCCGGGACATCGAACACCGGGGAGCTGTTTTTT. It encodes CASNPGTSNTGELFF.

The genes are TRBV14 and TRBJ2-1; D not certain. The CDR3 covers 12 residues. The germline CDR1 and CDR2 sequences are SGHDN and FVKESK. Trimming pared 0 bases from V and 13 bases from J, leaving 10 bases between. CDR3 DNA: TGTGCCAGCAGCCAAGATCGGCTACTACAGTTCTTC. Amino acid sequence: CASSQDRLLQFF.

The chain joins TRBV5-8 to TRBJ1-2, with 7 positions matching TRBD1. Germline V gives CDR1 SGHTS, CDR2 YDEGEE. V dropped 3 bases and J dropped 8; count of bases not matched to a gene: 13. The CDR3 consists of 15 residues. CDR3 coding DNA: TGTGCCAGCAGCTCCGGGGACAGACTCCTCGTCGGCTACACCTTC. It codes for CASSSGDRLLVGYTF.

The rearrangement joins TRBV6-6 to TRBJ1-1; the D is unclear. Per the germline V gene, CDR1 is MNHNY and CDR2 is SVGAGI (reference sequence). The CDR3 consists of 16 residues. Between the trimmed V and J ends, which lost 3 bases and 1 base, there was a span of 15 bases. The CDR3 DNA is TGTGCCAGCAGTTATCGGGGATTGGGCCAGAACACTGAAGCTTTCTTT. Translated: CASSYRGLGQNTEAFF.

The genes are TRBV11-2 and TRBJ2-2; tentatively, D is TRBD2 (6 bases). Germline CDR1 SGHAT, CDR2 FQNNGV. This CDR3 contains 14 residues. V was clipped by 2 bases and J by 8 bases, with 12 bases between them. CDR3 amino acids: CASSLKQGLGELFF. DNA for the CDR3: TGTGCCAGCAGCTTAAAGCAAGGACTAGGGGAGCTGTTTTTT.

Notes on this clone: Other DNA sequences in the same sample also yield this CDR3. The V call is TRBV25-1, the J call TRBJ2-5; 8 bases match TRBD2. Unmatched junction bases numbered 17, after V lost 6 bases and J lost 5 bases. Germline V gene lookup returns CDR1 MGHDK and CDR2 SYGVNS. The CDR3 consists of 17 residues. The CDR3 bases are TGTGCCAGCAGCTCCCTCCCCCTCGCGGGGGGAGGGGAGACCCAGTACTTC. Protein product: CASSSLPLAGGGETQYF.

The chain is built from TRBV28 and TRBJ1-4; D gene unclear. Germline V lookup: CDR1 MDHEN, CDR2 SYDVKM. V was clipped by 4 bases and J by 4 bases, with 4 bases between them. The length of the CDR3 is 12 residues. Written as DNA, the CDR3 is TGTGCCAGCAGTTACGATAATGAAAAACTGTTTTTT. The encoded protein is CASSYDNEKLFF. Supplemented by reference TRBV28 and TRBJ1-4, the full variable domain reads DVKVTQSSRYLVKRTGEKVFLECVQDMDHENMFWYRQDPGLGLRLIYFSYDVKMKEKGDIPEGYSVSREKKERFSLILESASTNQTSMYLCASSYDNEKLFFGSGTQLSVL.

This clone has a single count. V is TRBV28 and J is TRBJ1-1; D gene uncertain. Germline assignment: CDR1 MDHEN and CDR2 SYDVKM. This CDR3 has 14 amino acids. V shed 3 bases and J shed 2 bases, with 10 bases lying between them. CDR3: CASSFLSLNTEAFF. In nucleotides, the CDR3 is TGTGCCAGCAGTTTCCTATCACTTAACACTGAAGCTTTCTTT.

V and J are TRBV18 and TRBJ1-1; 8 nucleotides agree with TRBD1. Germline CDR1 KGHSH, CDR2 LQKENI. The trim removed 6 bases at V and 5 bases at J, leaving 11 bases unmatched. This CDR3 spans 15 amino acids. The CDR3 nucleotides are TGTGCCAGCTCGCCTTCTGGGACAGGTGCTACTGAAGCTTTCTTT. It encodes CASSPSGTGATEAFF.

In this sample, this clone turned up once. V and J are TRBV6-6 and TRBJ1-5; the D gene is possibly TRBD1 (5 bases). The CDR3 has 14 residues. Trimming left V 2 bases short and J 5 bases short, with 10 bases between. The germline V gene has CDR1 MNHNY and CDR2 SVGAGI (reference sequence). The CDR3 DNA sequence: TGTGCCAGCAGTTACGGGCAGGGCTATCAGCCCCAGCATTTT. Translated, it gives CASSYGQGYQPQHF.

This chain connects TRBV10-3 to TRBJ1-1; TRBD1 matches 7 bases. The CDR3 is made up of 13 amino acids. V was pared by 4 bases and J by 1 base, with 0 bases of the junction left unmatched. CDR1 ENHRY and CDR2 SYGVKD come from the germline V gene. CDR3 bases: TGTGCCATCAGTGGGACAGGGAACACTGAAGCTTTCTTT. Protein sequence: CAISGTGNTEAFF.

CDR3 nucleotide sequence: TGTGCCAGCTCACTCCGGCAGGGAGATACTGAAGCTTTCTTT. Translated, it gives CASSLRQGDTEAFF. V and J are TRBV18 and TRBJ1-1, with D perhaps TRBD1 (5 bases). The CDR3 runs to 14 residues. The germline V gene encodes CDR1 KGHSH and CDR2 LQKENI. Deletions cut 4 bases from V and 5 bases from J, with 14 bases between.

The chain recombines TRBV3-1 (or the pseudogene TRBV3-2) with TRBJ2-3; either TRBD1 or TRBD2 may fit D (7 bases each). The ends were cut back, 2 bases at V and 3 bases at J, with 12 bases in the middle. The CDR3 runs to 15 residues. Germline V gene lookup returns CDR1 LGHDT and CDR2 YNNKEL (reference sequence). This CDR3 reads CASSQRGRGTDTQYF. DNA of the CDR3: TGTGCCAGCAGCCAAAGGGGGCGGGGGACAGATACGCAGTATTTT.

The genes are TRBV6-2 or TRBV6-3 and TRBJ1-6; no clear D. Trimming left V 4 bases short and J 7 bases short, with 17 bases between. There are 16 residues in the CDR3. Germline lookup yields CDR1 MNHEY and CDR2 SVGEGT. The CDR3 spells CASSFTHSGGNSPLHF. In DNA form, the CDR3 reads TGTGCCAGCAGTTTCACCCACTCAGGTGGGAATTCACCCCTCCACTTT.

This sequence joins TRBV2 and TRBJ2-1; TRBD1 aligns across 10 bases. J gave up 3 bases and V 5 bases, and 13 bases lay outside the gene matches. Germline V gene lookup returns CDR1 SNHLY and CDR2 FYNNEI. CDR3 length equals 18 residues. The CDR3 sequence is CASSPRDRGFDDYNEQFF. As DNA, the CDR3 is TGTGCCAGCAGTCCACGGGACAGGGGCTTTGATGACTACAATGAGCAGTTCTTC.

The V and J genes are TRBV4-3 and TRBJ1-2; D possibly corresponds to TRBD1 (6 bases). The CDR3 runs 14 residues. CDR1 is LGHNA, CDR2 YSLEER, per germline. The V end lost 0 bases, the J end lost 7 bases, and 12 bases lay between the germline ends. DNA for the CDR3: TGCGCCAGCAGCCAAGATGGGGGGGGCCTTGGCTACACCTTC. The encoded protein is CASSQDGGGLGYTF.

This clone has only one observation. This chain uses TRBV9 with TRBJ1-3; 7 bases are a match to TRBD1. Looked up from germline, CDR1 is SGDLS and CDR2 is YYNGEE. The trim removed 4 bases at V and 0 bases at J, leaving 10 bases unmatched. The CDR3 is made up of 17 amino acids. CDR3 DNA sequence: TGTGCCAGCAGCTATTCCCTACAGGGGAGCTCTGGAAACACCATATATTTT. Translated, it gives CASSYSLQGSSGNTIYF.

The rearrangement joins TRBV4-3 to TRBJ2-1; D is uncertain. CDR1 is LGHNA and CDR2 is YSLEER in the germline V gene. This CDR3 is 13 amino acids long. Between the trimmed V and J ends, which lost 0 bases and 9 bases, there was a span of 9 bases. CDR3 in amino acids: CASSQEWRSEQFF. The CDR3 DNA reads TGCGCCAGCAGCCAAGAGTGGAGATCTGAGCAGTTCTTC.

The V call is TRBV6-5, the J call TRBJ1-4; 8 positions agree with TRBD1. The CDR3 has 15 amino acids. Germline-derived CDR1 and CDR2 are MNHEY and SVGAGI. V dropped 6 bases and J dropped 0; count of bases not matched to a gene: 3. For the CDR3, the DNA is TGTGCCAGCAGAGTACAGGGGGCAACTAATGAAAAACTGTTTTTT. Protein product: CASRVQGATNEKLFF.

J is TRBJ2-7 and V is TRBV6-5; TRBD1 agrees at 7 bases. The junction had 10 bases not matched to a gene; V was cut back by 2 bases and J by 3 bases. The CDR3 runs to 16 residues. Germline V gene lookup returns CDR1 MNHEY and CDR2 SVGAGI. Here the CDR3 DNA reads TGTGCCAGCAGTTACGCAACCGGGACAGTTATCTACGAGCAGTACTTC. Amino acid sequence: CASSYATGTVIYEQYF.